This record covers a single T cell receptor beta chain. Its antigen is currently unknown. Germline-derived CDR1 and CDR2 are KGHDR and SFDVKD. J lost 5 bases, V lost 9 bases, and 10 bases had no gene match. This CDR3 has 15 amino acids. TCRdb reanalysed the reads using MiXCR and keeps one entry per CDR3 protein. The data show fewer than 850,000 distinct CDR3 sequences, roughly 29% seen once. This entry comes from a study of T cell repertoires in cytomegalovirus infection. As for the study in general: Use of recently identified HLA-C-restricted and well-studied HLA-B-restricted CMV epitopes was part of the study. Matching HLA type and CMV infection were both indicated by public TCR beta signatures. Whole-study findings and limits: In two of eight donors, the top clonotype was HLA-C-restricted CMV-specific. Carriers of CMV plus the relevant HLA were identified by cumulative public TCR beta family frequency.

This clonotype was sampled from a human donor in good health (CMV status not recorded). Some clones in this sample may be carry-over from other donors' samples. V gene TRBV24-1 combines with J gene TRBJ2-2; 8 positions agree with TRBD1. This sample comprised cultured CD8+ T cells from PBMCs, obtained from culture after CMV antigen stimulation. CDR3 in amino acids: CATGTGPFKTGELFF. The CDR3 nucleotides read TGTGCCACCGGGACAGGCCCATTCAAAACCGGGGAGCTGTTTTTT.